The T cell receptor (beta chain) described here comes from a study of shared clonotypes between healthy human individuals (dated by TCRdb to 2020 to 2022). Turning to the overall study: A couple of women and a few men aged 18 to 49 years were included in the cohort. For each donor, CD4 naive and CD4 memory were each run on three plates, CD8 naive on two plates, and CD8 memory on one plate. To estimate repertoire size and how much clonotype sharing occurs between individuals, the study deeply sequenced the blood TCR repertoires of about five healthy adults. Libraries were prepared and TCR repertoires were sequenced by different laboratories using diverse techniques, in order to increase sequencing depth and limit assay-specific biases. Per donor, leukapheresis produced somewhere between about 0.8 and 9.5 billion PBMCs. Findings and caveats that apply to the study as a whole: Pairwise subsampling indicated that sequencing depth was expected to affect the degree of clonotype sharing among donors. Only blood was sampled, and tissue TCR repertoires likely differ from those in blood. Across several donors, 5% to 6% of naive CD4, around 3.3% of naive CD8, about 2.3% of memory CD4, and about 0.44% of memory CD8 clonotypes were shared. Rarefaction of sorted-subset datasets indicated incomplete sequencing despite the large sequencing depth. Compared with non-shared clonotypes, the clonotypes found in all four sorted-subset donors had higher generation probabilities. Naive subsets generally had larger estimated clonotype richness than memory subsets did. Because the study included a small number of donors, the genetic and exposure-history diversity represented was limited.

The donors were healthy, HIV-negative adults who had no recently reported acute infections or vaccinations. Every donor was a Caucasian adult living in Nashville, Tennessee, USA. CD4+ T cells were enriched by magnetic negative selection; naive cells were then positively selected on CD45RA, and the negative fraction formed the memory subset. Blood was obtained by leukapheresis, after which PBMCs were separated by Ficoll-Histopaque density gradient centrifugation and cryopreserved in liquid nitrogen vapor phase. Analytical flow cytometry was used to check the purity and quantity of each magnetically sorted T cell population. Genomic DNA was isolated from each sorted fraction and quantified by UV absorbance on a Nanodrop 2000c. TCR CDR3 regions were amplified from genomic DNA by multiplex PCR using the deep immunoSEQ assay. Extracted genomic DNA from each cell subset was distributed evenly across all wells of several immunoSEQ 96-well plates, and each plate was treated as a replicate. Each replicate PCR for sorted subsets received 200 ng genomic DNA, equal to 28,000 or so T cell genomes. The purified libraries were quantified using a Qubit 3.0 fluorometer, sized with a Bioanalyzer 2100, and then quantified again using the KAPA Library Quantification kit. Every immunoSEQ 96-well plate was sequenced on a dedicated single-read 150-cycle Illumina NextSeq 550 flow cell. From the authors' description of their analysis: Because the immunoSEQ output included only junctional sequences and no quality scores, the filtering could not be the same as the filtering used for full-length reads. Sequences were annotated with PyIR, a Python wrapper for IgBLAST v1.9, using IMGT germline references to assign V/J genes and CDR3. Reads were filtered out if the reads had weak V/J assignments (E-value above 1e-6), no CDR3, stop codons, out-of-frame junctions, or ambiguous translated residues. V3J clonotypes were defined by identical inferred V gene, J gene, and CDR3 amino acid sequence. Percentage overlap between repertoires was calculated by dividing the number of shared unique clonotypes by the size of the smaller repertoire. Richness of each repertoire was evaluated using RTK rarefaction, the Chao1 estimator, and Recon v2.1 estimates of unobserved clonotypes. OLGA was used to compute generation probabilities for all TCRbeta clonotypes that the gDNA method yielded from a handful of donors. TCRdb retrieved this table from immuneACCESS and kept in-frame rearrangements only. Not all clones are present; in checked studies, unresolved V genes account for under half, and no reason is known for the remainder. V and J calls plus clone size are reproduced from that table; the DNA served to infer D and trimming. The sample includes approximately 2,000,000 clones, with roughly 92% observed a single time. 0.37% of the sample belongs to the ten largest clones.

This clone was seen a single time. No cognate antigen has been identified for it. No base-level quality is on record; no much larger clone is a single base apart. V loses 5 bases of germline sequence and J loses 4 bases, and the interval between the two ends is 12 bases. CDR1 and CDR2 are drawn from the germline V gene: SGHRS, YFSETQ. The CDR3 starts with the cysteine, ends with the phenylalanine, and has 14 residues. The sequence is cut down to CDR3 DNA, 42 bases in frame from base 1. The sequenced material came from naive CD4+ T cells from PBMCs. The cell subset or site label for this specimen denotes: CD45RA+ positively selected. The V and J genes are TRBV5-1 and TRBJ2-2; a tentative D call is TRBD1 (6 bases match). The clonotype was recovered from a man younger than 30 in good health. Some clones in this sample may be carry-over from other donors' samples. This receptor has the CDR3 CASSYRESTGELFF. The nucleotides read TGCGCCAGCAGTTACAGGGAATCCACCGGGGAGCTGTTTTTT.